The rows below give T cell receptor beta chains drawn from one sample of a study of OX40 agonist ivuxolimab in advanced cancers. The method was immunoSEQ multiplex PCR; TCRdb's version includes in-frame clones alone and lacks a portion of them. The sample contains around 15,000 clones, around 77% of which appear only once. The sample consisted of CD4+ or CD8+ T cells sorted from blood, taken in a trial of the OX40 agonist ivuxolimab. These receptors all stem from an adult with an advanced solid tumor such as melanoma, head and neck, liver or kidney cancer. Each CDR3 is given with its conserved first and last residue. Fields, in order: D gene, clone size, J gene, V gene, CDR3 protein, CDR3 DNA. A D gene is named only where the DNA matches it firmly. Expanded clones are given a class, and other clones once, few, many or no size at all.

TRBD1 | few | TRBJ1-2 | TRBV15 | CATSTTAGTGNYGYTF | TGTGCCACCAGTACAACCGCCGGGACAGGCAACTATGGCTACACCTTC
. | . | TRBJ2-7 | TRBV11-2 | CASSNSYEQYF | TGTGCCAGCAGCAACTCCTACGAGCAGTACTTC
. | . | TRBJ2-7 | TRBV19 | CASSNDQGRNEQYF | TGTGCCAGTAGCAATGACCAGGGGAGAAACGAGCAGTACTTC
TRBD2 | . | TRBJ2-1 | TRBV19 | CASRVAGSSYNEQFF | TGTGCCAGTAGAGTAGCGGGAAGCTCCTACAATGAGCAGTTCTTC
. | . | TRBJ2-3 | TRBV27 | CASSPSVGPSTDTQYF | TGTGCCAGCAGTCCCTCCGTAGGGCCTAGCACAGATACGCAGTATTTT
TRBD2 | . | TRBJ2-7 | TRBV6-1 | CASSLTAGVYEQYF | TGTGCCAGCAGTCTGACCGCGGGGGTCTACGAGCAGTACTTC
. | medium-sized | TRBJ2-2 | TRBV5-4 | CASSDETGTGELFF | TGTGCCAGCAGCGATGAGACAGGCACCGGGGAGCTGTTTTTT
. | . | TRBJ2-3 | TRBV9 | CASSVADTQYF | TGTGCCAGCAGCGTAGCAGATACGCAGTATTTT
TRBD1 | . | TRBJ2-7 | TRBV5-1 | CASSWGTGSSYEQYF | TGCGCCAGCAGCTGGGGGACAGGGAGCTCCTACGAGCAGTACTTC
TRBD1 | . | TRBJ2-3 | TRBV10-3 | CATSRDSLSDGTDTQYF | TGTGCCACCAGCCGGGACAGTCTTTCCGACGGCACAGATACGCAGTATTTT
. | . | TRBJ1-2 | TRBV28 | CASSRTWGNYGYTF | TGTGCCAGCAGTAGGACCTGGGGGAACTATGGCTACACCTTC
TRBD2 | . | TRBJ2-1 | TRBV6-5 | CASRQILAGVHEQFF | TGTGCCAGCAGACAAATACTAGCGGGAGTACATGAGCAGTTCTTC
. | . | TRBJ2-7 | TRBV14 | CASSQGLEYEQYF | TGTGCCAGCAGCCAAGGGCTCGAATACGAGCAGTACTTC
. | . | TRBJ2-4 | TRBV28 | CASSFLGAKNIQYF | TGTGCCAGCAGTTTTCTTGGGGCCAAAAACATTCAGTACTTC
. | . | TRBJ2-3 | TRBV25-1 | CASSDPDRSTDTQYF | TGTGCCAGCAGTGACCCCGACAGGAGCACAGATACGCAGTATTTT
TRBD1 | . | TRBJ1-3 | TRBV7-6 | CASSLRTGDSGNTIYF | TGTGCCAGCAGCTTAAGGACAGGCGACTCTGGAAACACCATATATTTT
. | . | TRBJ2-7 | TRBV27 | CASGHGAGTYEQYF | TGTGCCAGCGGACACGGTGCGGGTACCTACGAGCAGTACTTC
TRBD2 | . | TRBJ2-1 | TRBV9 | CASSGGQNPTSGLYNEQFF | TGTGCCAGCAGCGGCGGACAGAATCCAACTAGCGGGCTTTACAATGAGCAGTTCTTC
. | . | TRBJ2-5 | TRBV4-1 | CASSQQPPGRSIGTQYF | TGCGCCAGCAGCCAACAGCCGCCGGGACGATCAATCGGGACCCAGTACTTC
. | . | TRBJ1-2 | TRBV5-4 | CASNDLRTDGYTF | TGTGCCAGCAACGACCTTCGCACCGATGGCTACACCTTC
TRBD2 | . | TRBJ2-2 | TRBV7-8 | CASSLRLAGEANTGELFF | TGTGCCAGCAGCCTACGACTAGCGGGAGAAGCTAACACCGGGGAGCTGTTTTTT
TRBD1 | . | TRBJ2-5 | TRBV6-1 | CASSEWGTVERETQYF | TGTGCCAGCAGTGAATGGGGGACAGTTGAGCGAGAGACCCAGTACTTC
. | . | TRBJ1-1 | TRBV5-1 | CASSLDGYTITEAFF | TGCGCCAGCAGCTTGGATGGCTACACCATCACTGAAGCTTTCTTT
. | . | TRBJ2-5 | TRBV4-1 | CASSLGHEETQYF | TGCGCCAGCAGCCTGGGACATGAAGAGACCCAGTACTTC
. | . | TRBJ1-2 | TRBV27 | CASSSQALYGYTF | TGTGCCAGCAGTTCACAGGCTCTCTATGGCTACACCTTC
TRBD2 | . | TRBJ2-6 | TRBV4-2 | CASSQPGLAVSGANVLTF | TGTGCCAGCAGCCAGCCGGGACTAGCGGTCTCTGGGGCCAACGTCCTGACTTTC
. | . | TRBJ2-7 | TRBV6-6 | CASSTTGFGHEQYF | TGTGCCAGCAGTACCACAGGGTTTGGGCACGAGCAGTACTTC
TRBD1 | . | TRBJ1-2 | TRBV6-1 | CASSEALTGAGGYTF | TGTGCCAGCAGTGAGGCCCTGACAGGGGCGGGAGGCTACACCTTC
TRBD2 | medium-sized | TRBJ2-1 | TRBV28 | CASSLPSGESSYNEQFF | TGTGCCAGCAGCCTTCCTAGCGGGGAGAGCTCCTACAATGAGCAGTTCTTC
. | . | TRBJ2-7 | TRBV2 | CASSEPGLGANEQYF | TGTGCCAGCAGTGAGCCGGGACTGGGAGCGAACGAGCAGTACTTC
. | once | TRBJ1-2 | TRBV6-5 | CASSYSGQGDYGYTF | TGTGCCAGCAGTTACTCCGGGCAAGGGGACTATGGCTACACCTTC
. | few | TRBJ2-3 | TRBV20-1 | CSASYTDTQYF | TGCAGTGCTAGCTACACAGATACGCAGTATTTT
. | . | TRBJ1-1 | TRBV6-6 | CASDSSNTEAFF | TGTGCCAGCGACAGTTCGAACACTGAAGCTTTCTTT
. | once | TRBJ1-4 | TRBV23-1 | CASSQSARFLSSEKLFF | TGCGCCAGCAGTCAATCCGCCCGGTTCTTAAGTAGTGAAAAACTGTTTTTT
. | . | TRBJ1-1 | TRBV7-6 | CASSSVVGNTEAFF | TGTGCCAGCAGTTCGGTTGTTGGGAACACTGAAGCTTTCTTT
TRBD2 | . | TRBJ2-1 | TRBV6-5 | CASSWGTSGSHEQFF | TGTGCCAGCAGTTGGGGGACTAGCGGGAGCCATGAGCAGTTCTTC
TRBD1 | . | TRBJ1-1 | TRBV7-8 | CASSSKGQGATEAFF | TGTGCCAGCAGCTCTAAGGGACAGGGGGCGACTGAAGCTTTCTTT
TRBD1 | few | TRBJ1-2 | TRBV7-9 | CASSRDRAYGYTF | TGTGCCAGCAGTCGGGACAGGGCCTATGGCTACACCTTC
TRBD1 | . | TRBJ2-7 | TRBV6-6 | CASRDTDRGMGEQYF | TGTGCCAGCAGAGACACCGACAGGGGAATGGGCGAGCAGTACTTC
. | few | TRBJ1-1 | TRBV30 | CAWSVQEPEAFF | TGTGCCTGGAGTGTACAGGAGCCTGAAGCTTTCTTT
. | . | TRBJ2-7 | TRBV5-3 | CASSPRDGSYEQYF | TGTGCCAGCAGTCCCCGGGACGGCTCCTACGAGCAGTACTTC
TRBD1 | . | TRBJ1-5 | TRBV19 | CASTQGGRGRPQHF | TGTGCCAGCACCCAGGGGGGGCGGGGCCGGCCCCAGCATTTT
. | . | TRBJ2-7 | TRBV7-9 | CASSLVEGLPYEQYF | TGTGCCAGCAGCTTAGTTGAGGGACTCCCCTACGAGCAGTACTTC
. | . | TRBJ2-5 | TRBV29-1 | CSVESGQTEVQETQYF | TGCAGCGTTGAATCCGGTCAGACAGAGGTCCAAGAGACCCAGTACTTC
. | . | TRBJ1-2 | TRBV21-1 | CASSKERQEFYGYTF | TGTGCCAGCAGCAAAGAGAGACAGGAGTTCTATGGCTACACCTTC
. | . | TRBJ2-1 | TRBV29-1 | CSVDRTDSYNEQFF | TGCAGCGTTGATCGGACAGATTCCTACAATGAGCAGTTCTTC
. | . | TRBJ2-7 | TRBV2 | CASSEAGQSYEQYF | TGTGCCAGCAGTGAAGCGGGCCAGAGCTACGAGCAGTACTTC
TRBD2 | . | TRBJ2-1 | TRBV13 | CASSLETSGFEQFF | TGTGCCAGCAGCTTAGAGACTAGCGGGTTTGAGCAGTTCTTC
. | . | TRBJ2-1 | TRBV27 | CATHQVNEQFF | TGTGCCACCCACCAAGTCAATGAGCAGTTCTTC
TRBD2 | . | TRBJ2-5 | TRBV5-4 | CASSFLSGGAGQETQYF | TGTGCCAGCAGCTTTCTGTCGGGAGGGGCTGGCCAAGAGACCCAGTACTTC
TRBD2 | . | TRBJ2-7 | TRBV9 | CASSPGLTSGSGEQYF | TGTGCCAGCAGCCCCGGGCTGACTAGCGGGAGCGGGGAGCAGTACTTC
. | . | TRBJ2-7 | TRBV6-5 | CASSEGYEQYF | TGTGCCAGCAGTGAAGGTTACGAGCAGTACTTC
TRBD2 | . | TRBJ2-1 | TRBV6-5 | CASSYSALAGGDEQFF | TGTGCCAGCAGTTACTCGGCACTAGCGGGAGGCGATGAGCAGTTCTTC
. | . | TRBJ1-5 | TRBV9 | CASSVADGRNQPQHF | TGTGCCAGCAGCGTAGCTGACGGTCGCAATCAGCCCCAGCATTTT
TRBD1 | . | TRBJ2-7 | TRBV5-1 | CASSPGTGGYEQYF | TGCGCCAGCAGCCCCGGGACAGGAGGATACGAGCAGTACTTC
TRBD1 | few | TRBJ1-4 | TRBV11-2 | CASSLTGTAANEKLFF | TGTGCCAGCAGCTTAACCGGGACAGCTGCTAACGAAAAACTGTTTTTT
TRBD1 | . | TRBJ2-7 | TRBV11-2 | CASRGTGDGEQYF | TGTGCCAGCAGAGGAACAGGGGACGGGGAGCAGTACTTC